This T cell receptor (beta chain) was identified during a study of response to subunit inactivated influenza vaccine. General study results and limits: There was a suggestion from the authors that each seasonal influenza vaccination recruits few new T cells.

TCRdb fed the RT-PCR reads into MiXCR, producing one record per CDR3 protein. The sample has about 180,000 distinct CDR3 sequences; over 8.5% are singletons. For this clonotype: Antigen unknown.

This CDR3 contains 12 residues. CDR1 is SQVTM, CDR2 ANQGSEA, per germline. V was clipped by 5 bases and J by 3 bases, with 8 bases between them. The rearrangement uses TRBV29-1 and TRBJ2-1, with a tentative D call TRBD2 (6 bases). The origin of this receptor is a man between 50 and 75 years old who received an inactivated influenza vaccine. The starting material was CD8+ T cells sorted from PBMCs, obtained 23 to 25 months after vaccination. The CDR3 sequence: CSVSGGYNEQFF. The CDR3, as DNA: TGCAGCGTTTCCGGGGGCTACAATGAGCAGTTCTTC.